The entry below describes one T cell receptor beta chain. Germline V gene data show CDR1 as KGHSH and CDR2 as LQKENI. Unmatched junction bases numbered 5, after V lost 6 bases and J lost 0 bases. The CDR3 runs to 15 residues. Amplification yielded TCR beta CDR3 regions, with RNA transcripts as the source. Researchers ran a first-round RT-PCR on the TCR CDR3 using the HTBI primer set. TCRdb reanalysed the multiplex PCR reads using MiXCR and keeps one entry per CDR3 protein. The sample consists of almost 500,000 distinct CDR3 sequences, around a fifth of them appearing once. The entry originates in a study of T cells in Graves' hyperthyroidism and ophthalmopathy.

Material: blood. The source is a woman aged 70 to 79 with Graves' ophthalmopathy. V is TRBV18 and J is TRBJ1-3; TRBD1 agrees at 7 bases. The DNA of the CDR3 is TGTGCCAGCTCGGCGGGACAGAACTCTGGAAACACCATATATTTT. This translates into CASSAGQNSGNTIYF.